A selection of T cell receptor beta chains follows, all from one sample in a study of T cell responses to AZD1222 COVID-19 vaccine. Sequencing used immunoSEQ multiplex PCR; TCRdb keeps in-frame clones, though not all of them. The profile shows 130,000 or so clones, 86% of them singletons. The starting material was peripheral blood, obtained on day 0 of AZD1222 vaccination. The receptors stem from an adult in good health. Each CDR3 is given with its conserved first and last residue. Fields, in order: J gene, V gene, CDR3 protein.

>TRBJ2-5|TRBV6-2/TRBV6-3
CASSPGTSNTQETQYF
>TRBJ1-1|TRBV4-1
CASSQPRQAAEAFF
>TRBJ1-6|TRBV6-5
CASSGQVQVNSPLHF
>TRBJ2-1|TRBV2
CASSALADWEQFF
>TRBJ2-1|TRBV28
CASSLMQNNEQFF
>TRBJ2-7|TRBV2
CASSDMVAGGNYEQYF
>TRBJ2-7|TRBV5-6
CASSLGFQTYEQYF
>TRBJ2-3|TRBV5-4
CASSLLDTQYF
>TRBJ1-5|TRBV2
CASSAGDSNQPQHF
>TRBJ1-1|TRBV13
CASRLTQGGTEAFF
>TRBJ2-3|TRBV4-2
CASSQDWASGTDTQYF
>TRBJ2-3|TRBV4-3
CASSPKGFTDTQYF
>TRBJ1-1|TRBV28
CASSSAWTDSEAFF
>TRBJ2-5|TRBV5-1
CASSLALGTETQYF
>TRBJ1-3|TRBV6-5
CASRNTGGNTIYF
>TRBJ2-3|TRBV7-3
CASSLTGSSGDTQYF
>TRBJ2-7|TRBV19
CASSPGQLNEQYF
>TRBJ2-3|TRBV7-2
CASSTSGGNTDTQYF
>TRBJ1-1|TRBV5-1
CASSFAGANTEAFF